The 16 T cell receptor beta chains given below trace back to one sample, sequenced in a study of T cell responses to AZD1222 COVID-19 vaccine. Sequenced by immunoSEQ multiplex PCR; TCRdb stores in-frame clones only, minus some. The sample records about 120,000 clones, under 90% being singletons. The input for sequencing was peripheral blood, taken on day 0 of AZD1222 vaccination. The receptors were gathered from an adult in good health.

The rearrangement joins TRBV28 to TRBJ2-7; 8 bases fit TRBD1. CDR1 and CDR2 (germline): MDHEN, SYDVKM. This CDR3 contains 15 residues. J gave up 3 bases and V 2 bases, and 6 bases lay outside the gene matches. This CDR3 is CASSLTGTGYYEQYF. The DNA for the CDR3 is TGTGCCAGCAGTTTAACTGGGACAGGTTACTACGAGCAGTACTTC.

The chain links TRBV4-2 to TRBJ1-2; TRBD1 matches at 10 bases. Germline CDR1 LGHNA, CDR2 YNFKEQ. The CDR3 loop spans 14 amino acids. Trimming removed 7 bases from V and 3 bases from J; junction bases left unmatched: 5. The CDR3 DNA reads TGTGCCAGCAAAAGACAGGGGGCGGACTATGGCTACACCTTC. Protein product: CASKRQGADYGYTF.

As concerns this clone: Other DNA sequences from this sample encode an identical CDR3 as well. The chain employs TRBV11-2 and TRBJ1-3; D not resolved. The length of the CDR3 is 12 residues. Per the germline V gene, CDR1 is SGHAT and CDR2 is FQNNGV. The V and J ends lost 3 bases and 8 bases respectively, with 8 bases between them. The CDR3 here is CASSFTLDTIYF. CDR3 nucleotide sequence: TGTGCCAGCAGCTTTACATTGGACACCATATATTTT. Using reference TRBV11-2 and TRBJ1-3 for the parts outside the CDR3, the full variable domain is EAGVAQSPRYKIIEKRQSVAFWCNPISGHATLYWYQQILGQGPKLLIQFQNNGVVDDSQLPKDRFSAERLKGVDSTLKIQPAKLEDSAVYLCASSFTLDTIYFGEGSWLTVV.

V and J are TRBV12-2 and TRBJ1-5; the D call of TRBD1 is as the table states it, not checked on the DNA. TRBV12-2 is reported as a pseudogene. The CDR3 spans 12 residues. CDR3 bases: TGTGCAAGTCGCCTAGGGGGCGGGCCCCAGCATTTT. Amino acids: CASRLGGGPQHF.

In its sample, this clone was seen once. The chain combines TRBV14 with TRBJ2-3; D gene ambiguous. The CDR3 loop spans 13 amino acids. V was cut by 0 bases and J by 4 bases, with 5 bases left in between. Per the germline V gene, CDR1 is SGHDN and CDR2 is FVKESK. CDR3 nucleotide sequence: TGTGCCAGCAGCCAAGATGGCTCAGATACGCAGTATTTT. The encoded protein is CASSQDGSDTQYF.

The chain has TRBV7-3 and TRBJ2-1; D is tentatively TRBD1 or TRBD2 (6 bases each). V shed 4 bases and J shed 8 bases, with 12 bases lying between them. The CDR3 contains 13 residues. CDR1 and CDR2 (germline): SGHTA, FQGTGA. CDR3 in DNA: TGTGCCAGCAGCTATGCGAGGGGGGATGAGCAGTTCTTC. Translating it yields CASSYARGDEQFF.

The V and J genes are TRBV10-1 and TRBJ2-3; D is perhaps TRBD2 (6 bases). The CDR3 loop spans 16 amino acids. Germline V lookup: CDR1 WNHNN, CDR2 SYGVQD (reference sequence). V lost 4 bases and J lost 0, with 14 bases in between. The CDR3 DNA sequence: TGCGCCAGCAGTGGGGGGACTCCTGCTAGCACAGATACGCAGTATTTT. Its protein product is CASSGGTPASTDTQYF.

The V call is TRBV6-5, the J call TRBJ1-1, with 8 bases aligning to TRBD1. Germline lookup yields CDR1 MNHEY and CDR2 SVGAGI. CDR3 length: 13 residues. Germline trimming cut 6 bases from V and 4 bases from J; bases unmatched to any gene: 4. CDR3 nucleotide sequence: TGTGCCAGCAGCGCGACAGGGGTCACTGAAGCTTTCTTT. Translation gives CASSATGVTEAFF.

The genes are TRBV6-5 and TRBJ1-1; D gene uncertain. The germline V gene has CDR1 MNHEY and CDR2 SVGAGI. V was pared by 2 bases and J by 7 bases, with 11 bases between. The CDR3 totals 13 residues. The CDR3: CASSYARALEAFF. For the CDR3, the DNA is TGTGCCAGCAGTTACGCGAGGGCCCTTGAAGCTTTCTTT.

The chain carries TRBV19 and TRBJ2-3, with 10 nucleotides matching TRBD1. Germline trimming cut 8 bases from V and 4 bases from J; bases unmatched to any gene: 9. From germline, CDR1 is LNHDA and CDR2 SQIVND (reference sequence). The CDR3 loop spans 15 amino acids. The CDR3 loop reads CASRNRDRGSDTQYF. The CDR3 nucleotides read TGTGCCAGTCGAAACCGGGACAGGGGTTCAGATACGCAGTATTTT. The full variable domain, completed using reference TRBV19 and TRBJ2-3, is DGGITQSPKYLFRKEGQNVTLSCEQNLNHDAMYWYRQDPGQGLRLIYYSQIVNDFQKGDIAEGYSVSREKKESFPLTVTSAQKNPTAFYLCASRNRDRGSDTQYFGPGTRLTVL.

This clone was picked up a small number of times. The V gene is TRBV10-3, the J gene TRBJ2-2, with D perhaps matching TRBD1 (6 bases). Looked up from germline, CDR1 is ENHRY and CDR2 is SYGVKD. The CDR3 has 15 residues. V dropped 7 bases and J dropped 1 base, with 13 bases sitting between them. The CDR3 region is CAITSGTQNTGELFF. The CDR3 DNA is TGTGCCATCACCTCCGGGACACAGAACACCGGGGAGCTGTTTTTT.

This rearrangement joins TRBV2 to TRBJ2-3; no reliable D call. CDR3 length: 13 amino acids. Trimming stripped 4 bases from V and 4 bases from J, with 9 bases between. Looked up from germline, CDR1 is SNHLY and CDR2 is FYNNEI. DNA for the CDR3: TGTGCCAGCAGTGGAACTGCGTCAGATACGCAGTATTTT. Its translation: CASSGTASDTQYF.

V usage is TRBV7-2 and J usage is TRBJ2-7, with TRBD1 matching over 10 bases. The CDR3 runs to 15 residues. The germline V gene has CDR1 SGHTA and CDR2 FQGNSA. V was clipped by 5 bases and J by 2 bases; unmatched bases: 6. The CDR3 nucleotides are TGTGCCAGCAGCCCGGGACAGGGGATAACCTACGAGCAGTACTTC. Translated, it gives CASSPGQGITYEQYF.

Remarks on this clone: In the same sample, other DNA sequences code for this CDR3. J is TRBJ2-7 and V is TRBV9; weak D call: TRBD2 (5 bases). This CDR3 contains 14 residues. Between the trimmed V and J ends, which lost 0 bases and 3 bases, there was a span of 10 bases. Germline assignment: CDR1 SGDLS and CDR2 YYNGEE. The chain's CDR3 is CASSVGGSLYEQYF. For the CDR3, the DNA is TGTGCCAGCAGCGTAGGAGGGAGCCTCTACGAGCAGTACTTC.

The V and J genes are TRBV30 and TRBJ2-7; the D call may be TRBD1 or TRBD2 (5 bases each). Germline CDR1 GTSNPN, CDR2 SVGIG (reference sequence). Deletions cut 0 bases from V and 3 bases from J, with 9 bases between. The CDR3 loop spans 13 amino acids. The CDR3 region is CAWSVRGGYEQYF. The CDR3 DNA sequence: TGTGCCTGGAGTGTTCGGGGCGGCTACGAGCAGTACTTC.

The V gene is TRBV4-1, the J gene TRBJ1-1; 7 positions match TRBD1. CDR1 MGHRA and CDR2 YSYEKL come from the germline V gene. This CDR3 comprises 16 residues. V was clipped by 4 bases and J by 3 bases; unmatched bases: 11. The CDR3 here is CASSRTGAEGDTEAFF. The CDR3 nucleotides read TGCGCCAGCAGCCGTACAGGGGCGGAGGGAGACACTGAAGCTTTCTTT.